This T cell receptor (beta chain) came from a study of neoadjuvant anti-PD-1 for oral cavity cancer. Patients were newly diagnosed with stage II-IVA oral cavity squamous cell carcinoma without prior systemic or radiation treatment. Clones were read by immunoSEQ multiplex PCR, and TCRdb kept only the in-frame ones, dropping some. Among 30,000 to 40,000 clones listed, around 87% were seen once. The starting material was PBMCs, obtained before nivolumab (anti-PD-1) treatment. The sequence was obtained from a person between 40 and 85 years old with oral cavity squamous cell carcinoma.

The CDR3, as DNA: TGTGCCAGTACTCCTAACAGGGTTGCTAACTATGGCTACACCTTC. Translation: CASTPNRVANYGYTF. J is TRBJ1-2 and V is TRBV19, with D possibly TRBD1 on 6 matching bases. The CDR3 has 15 residues. Germline V gene data show CDR1 as LNHDA and CDR2 as SQIVND (reference sequence). Trimming took 7 bases from V and 0 from J, leaving 15 bases between them.